The present entry profiles one T cell receptor (beta chain) with its context. V shed 4 bases and J shed 7 bases, with 5 bases lying between them. The CDR3 is 11 residues long. Per the germline V gene, CDR1 is SGHDN and CDR2 is FVKESK. The sample is drawn from a study of technical replicates of blood from several donors. The table came from immunoSEQ multiplex PCR; TCRdb's copy has only in-frame clones and leaves some out. The data contain 95,000 or so clones, 95% of them singletons. This TCR was sampled from a human donor in good health. J is TRBJ2-1 and V is TRBV14; the D is unclear. Material for sequencing was T cells isolated from PBMCs. CDR3 nucleotides: TGTGCCAGCAGCCCCGTTAATGAGCAGTTCTTC. Encoded protein: CASSPVNEQFF.